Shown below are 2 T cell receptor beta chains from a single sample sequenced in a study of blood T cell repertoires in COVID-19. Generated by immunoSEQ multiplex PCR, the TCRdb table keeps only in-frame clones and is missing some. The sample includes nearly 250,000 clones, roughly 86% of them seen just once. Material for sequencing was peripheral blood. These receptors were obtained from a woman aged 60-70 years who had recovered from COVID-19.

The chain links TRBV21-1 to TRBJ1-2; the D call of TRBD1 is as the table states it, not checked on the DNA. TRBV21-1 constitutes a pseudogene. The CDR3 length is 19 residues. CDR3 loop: CASSPTKDRQRAISVGYTF. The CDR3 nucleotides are TGTGCCAGCAGCCCAACAAAGGACAGGCAAAGGGCAATAAGTGTCGGCTACACCTTC.

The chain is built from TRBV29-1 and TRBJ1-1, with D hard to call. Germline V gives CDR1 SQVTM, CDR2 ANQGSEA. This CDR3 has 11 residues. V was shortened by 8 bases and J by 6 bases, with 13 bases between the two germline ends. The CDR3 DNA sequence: TGCAGCCTCAGGCGGGGTCCTGAAGCTTTCTTT. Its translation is CSLRRGPEAFF. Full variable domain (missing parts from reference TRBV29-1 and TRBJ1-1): SAVISQKPSRDICQRGTSLTIQCQVDSQVTMMFWYRQQPGQSLTLIATANQGSEATYESGFVIDKFPISRPNLTFSTLTVSNMSPEDSSIYLCSLRRGPEAFFGQGTRLTVV.